This T cell receptor (beta chain) was profiled in a study of shared clonotypes between healthy human individuals. V dropped 0 bases and J dropped 3; count of bases not matched to a gene: 5. The CDR3 has 16 residues. CDR1 and CDR2 (germline): LGHNA, YSLEER. As handled by the study authors: Junction-only immunoSEQ data arrived without quality scores, meaning filtering differed. Clones were read by immunoSEQ multiplex PCR, and TCRdb kept only the in-frame ones, dropping some. V, J and clone size are taken as reported in that table, and D and trimming were inferred from the DNA itself. The sample consists of about 79,000 clones, 50% to 70% of them appearing once.

This TCR came from a man aged 30 to 45 in good health. The chain links TRBV4-3 to TRBJ2-1; 7 bases align to TRBD2. Sequencing was done on a sample of memory CD8+ T cells sorted from blood. The subset is: CD45RO+ cells pooled with CCR7-negative TemRA cells. The CDR3 region is CASSQEWLADYNEQFF. CDR3 coding DNA: TGCGCCAGCAGCCAAGAATGGCTAGCGGACTACAATGAGCAGTTCTTC.